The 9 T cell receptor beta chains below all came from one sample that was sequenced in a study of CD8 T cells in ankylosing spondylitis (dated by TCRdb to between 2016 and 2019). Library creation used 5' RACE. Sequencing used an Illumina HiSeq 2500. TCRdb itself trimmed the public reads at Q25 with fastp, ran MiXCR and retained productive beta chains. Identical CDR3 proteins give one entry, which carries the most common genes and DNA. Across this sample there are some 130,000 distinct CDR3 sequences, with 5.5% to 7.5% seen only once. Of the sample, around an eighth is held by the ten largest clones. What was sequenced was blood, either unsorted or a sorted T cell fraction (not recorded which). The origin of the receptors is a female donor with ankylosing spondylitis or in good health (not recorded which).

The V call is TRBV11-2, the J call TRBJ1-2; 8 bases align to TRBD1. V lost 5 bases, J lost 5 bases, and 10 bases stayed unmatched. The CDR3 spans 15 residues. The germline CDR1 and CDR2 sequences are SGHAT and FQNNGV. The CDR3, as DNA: TGTGCCAGCAGCACAGGGGGGGGCTGGGGTTATGGCTACACCTTC. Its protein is CASSTGGGWGYGYTF.

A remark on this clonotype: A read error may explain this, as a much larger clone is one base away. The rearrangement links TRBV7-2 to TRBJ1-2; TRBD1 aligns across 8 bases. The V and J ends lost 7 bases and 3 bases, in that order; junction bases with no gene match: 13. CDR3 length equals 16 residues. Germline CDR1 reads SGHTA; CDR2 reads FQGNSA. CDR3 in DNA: TGTGCCAGCATCCGCTCTTGGACAGGGCGAGACTATGGCTACACCTTC. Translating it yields CASIRSWTGRDYGYTF.

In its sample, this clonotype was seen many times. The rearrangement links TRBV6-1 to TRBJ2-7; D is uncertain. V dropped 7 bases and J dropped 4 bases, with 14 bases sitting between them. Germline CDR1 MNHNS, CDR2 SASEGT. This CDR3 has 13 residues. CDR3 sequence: CASIGSYPYEQYF. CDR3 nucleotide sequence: TGTGCCAGCATTGGAAGCTATCCTTACGAGCAGTACTTC.

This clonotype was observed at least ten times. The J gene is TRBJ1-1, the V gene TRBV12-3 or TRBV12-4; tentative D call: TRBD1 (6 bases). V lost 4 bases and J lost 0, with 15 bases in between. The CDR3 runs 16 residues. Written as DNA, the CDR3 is TGTGCCAGCAGTTGGGGGGGGGCCCTAATGAACACTGAAGCTTTCTTT. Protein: CASSWGGALMNTEAFF.

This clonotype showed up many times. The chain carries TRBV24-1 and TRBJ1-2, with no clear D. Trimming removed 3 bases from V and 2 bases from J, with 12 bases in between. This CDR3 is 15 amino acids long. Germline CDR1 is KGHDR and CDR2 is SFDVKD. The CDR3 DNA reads TGTGCCACCAGTGATGTTGGCGGGGTCAACTATGGCTACACCTTC. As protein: CATSDVGGVNYGYTF.

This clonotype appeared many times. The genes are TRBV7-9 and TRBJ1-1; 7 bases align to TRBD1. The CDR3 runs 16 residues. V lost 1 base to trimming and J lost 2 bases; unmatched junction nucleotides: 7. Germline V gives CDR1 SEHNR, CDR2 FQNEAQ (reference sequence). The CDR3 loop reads CASSLVSTGPNTEAFF. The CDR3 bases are TGTGCCAGCAGCTTAGTGTCGACAGGGCCAAACACTGAAGCTTTCTTT. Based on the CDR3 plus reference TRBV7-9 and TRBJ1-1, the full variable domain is DTGVSQNPRHKITKRGQNVTFRCDPISEHNRLYWYRQTLGQGPEFLTYFQNEAQLEKSRLLSDRFSAERPKGSFSTLEIQRTEQGDSAMYLCASSLVSTGPNTEAFFGQGTRLTVV.

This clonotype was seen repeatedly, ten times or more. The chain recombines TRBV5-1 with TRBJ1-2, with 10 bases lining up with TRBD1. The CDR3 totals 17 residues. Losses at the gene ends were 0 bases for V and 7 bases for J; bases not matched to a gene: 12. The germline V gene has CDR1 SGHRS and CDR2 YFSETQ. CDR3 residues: CASSLGTGRQGASGYTF. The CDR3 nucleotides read TGCGCCAGCAGCTTGGGAACGGGGCGACAGGGGGCAAGTGGCTACACCTTC.

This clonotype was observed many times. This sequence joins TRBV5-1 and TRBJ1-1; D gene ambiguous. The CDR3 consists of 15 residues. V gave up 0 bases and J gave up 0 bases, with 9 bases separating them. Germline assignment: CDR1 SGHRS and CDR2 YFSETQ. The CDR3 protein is CASSLEHAMNTEAFF. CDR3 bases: TGCGCCAGCAGCTTGGAACACGCCATGAACACTGAAGCTTTCTTT.

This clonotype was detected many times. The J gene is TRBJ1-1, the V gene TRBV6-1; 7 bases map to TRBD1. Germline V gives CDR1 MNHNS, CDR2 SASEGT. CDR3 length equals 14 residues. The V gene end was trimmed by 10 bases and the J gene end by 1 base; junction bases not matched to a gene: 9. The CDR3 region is CATLGYRGNTEAFF. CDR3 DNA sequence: TGTGCCACTTTGGGGTACAGGGGGAACACTGAAGCTTTCTTT.